This passage covers 15 T cell receptor beta chains from one sample sequenced in a study of blood T cell repertoires in COVID-19. The data were produced by immunoSEQ multiplex PCR, yet TCRdb's version contains in-frame clones alone and is incomplete. The table has around 130,000 clones, 75% to 90% seen once. Input material: peripheral blood. The receptors were gathered from a human donor in a cohort sampled during active COVID-19.

CDR3 region: CASSFIKDGTLRGYTF. In nucleotides, the CDR3 is TGTGCCAGCAGCTTTATCAAGGACGGGACATTACGTGGCTACACCTTC. This chain joins TRBV12-1 and TRBJ1-2; the table gives TRBD1 as D, unverified against the DNA. TRBV12-1 is assigned pseudogene status. The CDR3 sequence is 16 residues long.

The chain carries TRBV7-3 and TRBJ2-2; perhaps TRBD1 as D (6 bases). Germline CDR1 and CDR2: SGHTA and FQGTGA. V was clipped by 1 base and J by 3 bases, with 15 bases between them. CDR3 length equals 17 residues. CDR3 protein: CASSLNPGHPHTGELFF. The CDR3 region has the DNA TGTGCCAGCAGCTTAAACCCGGGACATCCGCACACCGGGGAGCTGTTTTTT.

This chain uses TRBV19 with TRBJ1-2, with D tentatively TRBD1 (5 bases). V was trimmed by 6 bases and J by 4 bases, leaving 18 bases between them. The V gene's germline CDR1 is LNHDA and CDR2 SQIVND (reference sequence). The CDR3 has 15 amino acids. In DNA, the CDR3 is TGTGCCAGTAGCCTACAAATGTTGGGGCTCTATGGCTACACCTTC. Protein: CASSLQMLGLYGYTF.

The rearrangement uses TRBV12-3 or TRBV12-4 and TRBJ2-2; perhaps TRBD1 as D (5 bases). CDR3 length equals 13 residues. With 5 bases removed from V and 5 bases from J, the gap between germline ends came to 9 bases. The CDR3 DNA is TGTGCCAGCAGTCGAGACAGTACCGGGGAGCTGTTTTTT. It is translated as CASSRDSTGELFF.

The rearrangement links TRBV5-4 to TRBJ2-3; no clear D gene. From germline, CDR1 is SGHNT and CDR2 YYREEE (reference sequence). V lost 2 bases to trimming and J lost 0 bases, with 10 bases between them. This CDR3 contains 15 residues. CDR3 nucleotides: TGTGCCAGCAGCTTAGGCGGAATAAGCACAGATACGCAGTATTTT. This encodes CASSLGGISTDTQYF.

J is TRBJ2-3 and V is TRBV11-3; weak D call: TRBD1 (5 bases). CDR1 is SGHNT, CDR2 YENEEA, per germline. V shed 4 bases and J shed 3 bases, with 17 bases lying between them. CDR3 length: 16 residues. The CDR3 here is CASSSYEVAGTDTQYF. The CDR3 region has the DNA TGTGCCAGCAGCTCATACGAGGTGGCAGGGACAGATACGCAGTATTTT.

The V and J genes are TRBV11-2 and TRBJ1-1, with D perhaps TRBD1 (5 bases). The CDR3 runs to 14 residues. Looked up from germline, CDR1 is SGHAT and CDR2 is FQNNGV. Trimming cost V 1 base and J 5 bases, with 11 bases left between them. CDR3 amino acids: CASSLGPGSTEAFF. In DNA, the CDR3 is TGTGCCAGCAGCTTAGGTCCAGGGTCTACTGAAGCTTTCTTT. Full variable domain (missing parts from reference TRBV11-2 and TRBJ1-1): EAGVAQSPRYKIIEKRQSVAFWCNPISGHATLYWYQQILGQGPKLLIQFQNNGVVDDSQLPKDRFSAERLKGVDSTLKIQPAKLEDSAVYLCASSLGPGSTEAFFGQGTRLTVV.

V usage is TRBV6-6 and J usage is TRBJ2-7; D might be TRBD1 (6 bases). The CDR3 has 12 amino acids. Deletions cut 6 bases from V and 5 bases from J, with 11 bases between. Per the germline V gene, CDR1 is MNHNY and CDR2 is SVGAGI (reference sequence). The CDR3 protein is CASSDRIDEQYF. The CDR3, as DNA: TGTGCCAGCAGCGACAGGATCGACGAGCAGTACTTC.

This chain joins TRBV5-1 and TRBJ1-3, with 9 bases fitting TRBD1. The V and J ends lost 3 bases and 4 bases, in that order; junction bases with no gene match: 2. This CDR3 has 14 residues. CDR1 and CDR2 (germline): SGHRS, YFSETQ. The CDR3 spells CASSWTGDGNTIYF. In nucleotides, the CDR3 is TGCGCCAGCAGCTGGACAGGGGACGGAAACACCATATATTTT.

This clone appeared a few times. The rearrangement uses TRBV12-3 or TRBV12-4 and TRBJ2-3; D remains ambiguous. Trimming removed 2 bases from V and 4 bases from J, with 4 bases in between. This CDR3 spans 12 amino acids. In nucleotides, the CDR3 is TGTGCCAGCAGTTTATACTCAGATACGCAGTATTTT. This codes for CASSLYSDTQYF.

The V and J genes are TRBV4-3 and TRBJ2-3, with D possibly matching TRBD2 (5 bases). CDR3 length equals 14 residues. V was trimmed by 0 bases and J by 5 bases, leaving 9 bases between them. Germline V gene lookup returns CDR1 LGHNA and CDR2 YSLEER. DNA of the CDR3: TGCGCCAGCAGCCAAGACCGGCGGGTAGATACGCAGTATTTT. The encoded protein is CASSQDRRVDTQYF.

V usage is TRBV6-5 and J usage is TRBJ2-7; maybe TRBD1 (7 bases). Trimming cost V 7 bases and J 7 bases, with 23 bases left between them. The length of the CDR3 is 15 residues. Per germline, CDR1 MNHEY and CDR2 SVGAGI. CDR3 residues: CASTSRDSGRGEQYF. In nucleotides, the CDR3 is TGTGCCAGCACCTCCCGGGACAGCGGTCGGGGGGAGCAGTACTTC.

V gene TRBV29-1 combines with J gene TRBJ1-3, with 10 bases that match TRBD1. This CDR3 has 16 residues. Germline V CDR1 and CDR2: SQVTM, ANQGSEA. V was pared by 7 bases and J by 3 bases, with 12 bases of the junction left unmatched. This chain's CDR3 is CSGLLRDRGSGNTIYF. In DNA form, the CDR3 reads TGCAGCGGATTACTAAGGGACAGGGGAAGTGGAAACACCATATATTTT.

The chain is built from TRBV21-1 and TRBJ2-3; the D segment call TRBD2 is taken from the table without a DNA check. TRBV21-1 counts as a pseudogene. This CDR3 spans 11 amino acids. CDR3 nucleotides: TGTGCCAGCAGCCACTCTTATACGCAGTATTTT. It codes for CASSHSYTQYF.

The chain carries TRBV25-1 and TRBJ1-5; 7 bases fit TRBD1. CDR1 and CDR2 (germline): MGHDK, SYGVNS. Germline trimming cut 9 bases from V and 6 bases from J; bases unmatched to any gene: 8. This CDR3 contains 13 residues. The CDR3 region has the DNA TGTGCCAGTGCCCCCAACAGGGGTCAGCCCCAGCATTTT. It yields the protein CASAPNRGQPQHF.